These 32 T cell receptor beta chains were sequenced from one sample in a study of blood T cell repertoires in COVID-19. TCRdb's table, derived via immunoSEQ multiplex PCR, lists solely in-frame clones and lacks some. The sample shows about 90,000 clones, more than 80% of them seen only once. Sequenced sample: peripheral blood. The receptors come from a man between 50 and 59 years old with COVID-19, enrolled during active disease.

The V and J genes are TRBV19 and TRBJ1-5; TRBD1 agrees at 8 bases. This CDR3 is built from 13 residues. Germline values: CDR1 LNHDA, CDR2 SQIVND (reference sequence). V shed 8 bases and J 3 bases; nucleotides not matched to a gene: 3. DNA for the CDR3: TGTGCCAGTGGACAGGGTATCAATCAGCCCCAGCATTTT. Residues: CASGQGINQPQHF.

The V gene is TRBV4-2, the J gene TRBJ1-3; the D gene is possibly TRBD1 (5 bases). Germline loops: CDR1 LGHNA, CDR2 YNFKEQ. Trimming stripped 2 bases from V and 4 bases from J, with 12 bases between. This CDR3 is 15 amino acids long. The chain's CDR3 is CASSQISRVGNTIYF. CDR3 coding DNA: TGTGCCAGCAGCCAAATCTCCAGGGTGGGAAACACCATATATTTT.

V and J are TRBV11-2 and TRBJ1-1, with 10 bases matching TRBD1. Unmatched junction bases numbered 3, after V lost 2 bases and J lost 6 bases. CDR3 length: 14 amino acids. The germline CDR1 and CDR2 sequences are SGHAT and FQNNGV. The CDR3 sequence: CASSLYGTGAEAFF. The CDR3 nucleotides are TGTGCCAGCAGCTTATATGGGACAGGGGCTGAAGCTTTCTTT.

The V gene is TRBV21-1, the J gene TRBJ2-7; the D call in the table, TRBD1, was not verified against the DNA. TRBV21-1 is shown as a pseudogene. The CDR3 is 14 amino acids. CDR3 coding DNA: TGTGCCAGCAGCAAATACCCAGGGTGGCACGAGCAGTACTTC. Encoded protein: CASSKYPGWHEQYF.

The rearrangement joins TRBV11-2 to TRBJ2-3; D is undetermined. Germline assignment: CDR1 SGHAT and CDR2 FQNNGV. The CDR3 runs 14 residues. V shed 5 bases and J shed 5 bases, with 14 bases lying between them. The DNA of the CDR3 is TGTGCCAGCAGCCAAAGAGGCAGTGGAGATACGCAGTATTTT. It yields the protein CASSQRGSGDTQYF.

This clone was seen a single time. At one boundary the junction diverges from the germline segment, which might be a read error. The V gene is TRBV13, the J gene TRBJ2-1; 10 nucleotides align to TRBD2. There are 14 residues in the CDR3. Germline-derived CDR1 and CDR2 are PRHDT and FYEKMQ (reference sequence). CDR3 region: CASSSRLAGYARVF. Written as DNA, the CDR3 is TGTGCCAGCAGCTCCCGACTAGCGGGTTACGCTCGGGTCTTC.

This clone was seen a single time. The chain is built from TRBV5-4 and TRBJ2-1, with D possibly matching TRBD1 (7 bases). This CDR3 has 14 residues. Germline values: CDR1 SGHNT, CDR2 YYREEE (reference sequence). Trimming left V 0 bases short and J 6 bases short, with 10 bases between. The CDR3 DNA follows: TGTGCCAGCAGCTTGGGTCAGGGGGGCAATGAGCAGTTCTTC. This translates into CASSLGQGGNEQFF. The full variable domain, in which reference TRBV5-4 and TRBJ2-1 provide the parts outside the CDR3, is ETGVTQSPTHLIKTRGQQVTLRCSSQSGHNTVSWYQQALGQGPQFIFQYYREEENGRGNFPPRFSGLQFPNYSSELNVNALELDDSALYLCASSLGQGGNEQFFGPGTRLTVL.

This chain joins TRBV6-5 and TRBJ2-1, with TRBD2 as a possible D gene (5 bases). V gave up 0 bases and J gave up 7 bases, with 13 bases separating them. Germline values: CDR1 MNHEY, CDR2 SVGAGI. This CDR3 comprises 15 residues. DNA of the CDR3: TGTGCCAGCAGTTACTCGACTGGGAGTGGGAATGAGCAGTTCTTC. It is translated as CASSYSTGSGNEQFF.

V and J are TRBV7-6 and TRBJ1-1; D remains ambiguous. The CDR3 contains 14 residues. The V end lost 2 bases, the J end lost 1 base, and 8 bases lay between the germline ends. Germline V gene data show CDR1 as SGHVS and CDR2 as FNYEAQ. CDR3 coding DNA: TGTGCCAGCAGCTTAATGGGCACGAACACTGAAGCTTTCTTT. It specifies CASSLMGTNTEAFF.

V is TRBV7-8 and J is TRBJ1-2; D perhaps matches TRBD1 (5 bases). Germline-derived CDR1 and CDR2 are SGHVS and FQNEAQ. Trimming pared 2 bases from V and 5 bases from J, leaving 9 bases between. CDR3 length: 13 amino acids. CDR3 sequence reads: CASSLQGRYGYTF. In DNA, the CDR3 is TGTGCCAGCAGCTTACAGGGAAGATATGGCTACACCTTC.

The chain is built from TRBV12-3 or TRBV12-4 and TRBJ2-3, with 7 bases fitting TRBD2. Losses at the gene ends were 8 bases for V and 5 bases for J; bases not matched to a gene: 7. The CDR3 is made up of 13 amino acids. CDR3 residues: CASGGGTGDTQYF. CDR3 bases: TGTGCCAGCGGGGGGGGAACTGGAGATACGCAGTATTTT.

The gene calls are TRBV10-1 and TRBJ2-7; 11 bases agree with TRBD1. CDR1 and CDR2 (germline): WNHNN, SYGVQD (reference sequence). Trimming at V came to 10 bases and at J to 4 bases, leaving 12 bases not matched to a gene. There are 15 residues in the CDR3. The CDR3 DNA reads as TGCGCCATCCCAGTGTGGGACAGGGGGGATTACGAGCAGTACTTC. Translated, it gives CAIPVWDRGDYEQYF.

This chain connects TRBV9 to TRBJ1-6; D gene uncertain. V was cut by 0 bases and J by 5 bases, with 12 bases left in between. CDR1 and CDR2 from the germline V gene are SGDLS and YYNGEE. The CDR3 contains 16 residues. The CDR3 nucleotides are TGTGCCAGCAGCGTAGGGCCGGGGATGAATAATTCACCCCTCCACTTT. Translated: CASSVGPGMNNSPLHF.

The chain links TRBV5-1 to TRBJ1-1; D remains unclear. Germline lookup yields CDR1 SGHRS and CDR2 YFSETQ. With 0 bases removed from V and 1 base from J, the gap between germline ends came to 10 bases. The CDR3 totals 15 residues. The CDR3 spells CASSLEGRGNTEAFF. The CDR3 nucleotides are TGCGCCAGCAGCTTGGAGGGTCGGGGGAACACTGAAGCTTTCTTT.

This chain links TRBV3-1 (or the pseudogene TRBV3-2) with TRBJ2-7; D might be TRBD2 (6 bases). Looked up from germline, CDR1 is LGHDT and CDR2 is YNNKEL (reference sequence). Trimming took 2 bases from V and 2 from J, leaving 13 bases between them. The CDR3 has 15 residues. The CDR3 loop is CASSQIDGGAYEQYF. The CDR3 DNA reads as TGTGCCAGCAGCCAAATCGACGGCGGGGCCTACGAGCAGTACTTC.

The chain joins TRBV9 to TRBJ1-1, with 9 bases lining up with TRBD1. The germline gives CDR1 SGDLS, CDR2 YYNGEE. CDR3 length equals 15 residues. The V and J ends lost 4 bases and 4 bases, in that order; junction bases with no gene match: 8. The CDR3: CASSLRTGAGTEAFF. CDR3 DNA sequence: TGTGCCAGCAGCCTCCGGACAGGGGCGGGCACTGAAGCTTTCTTT.

V gene TRBV30 combines with J gene TRBJ1-3; 11 positions match TRBD1. V shed 3 bases, J shed 0 bases, and the junction held 13 bases outside the gene matches. The CDR3 has 19 residues. Germline-derived CDR1 and CDR2 are GTSNPN and SVGIG (reference sequence). CDR3 amino acids: CAWRPGTGGSLISGNTIYF. The DNA of the CDR3 is TGTGCCTGGAGGCCCGGGACAGGGGGTAGTCTCATCTCTGGAAACACCATATATTTT.

V and J are TRBV7-2 and TRBJ2-7, with unresolved D. The CDR3 runs to 14 residues. Trimming stripped 1 base from V and 0 bases from J, with 7 bases between. Germline CDR1 is SGHTA and CDR2 is FQGNSA. The CDR3 DNA reads TGTGCCAGCAGCTTAGGTCGAGGCTCCTACGAGCAGTACTTC. Protein: CASSLGRGSYEQYF.

The gene calls are TRBV5-1 and TRBJ2-7; weak D call: TRBD2 (6 bases). CDR3 length: 15 amino acids. The germline V gene has CDR1 SGHRS and CDR2 YFSETQ. The V gene lost 0 bases and the J gene lost 9 bases, with 19 bases spanning the gap. The CDR3 here is CASSLGGTSKIGQYF. Written as DNA, the CDR3 is TGCGCCAGCAGCTTGGGCGGGACCTCAAAGATAGGGCAGTACTTC.

The chain couples TRBV11-3 to TRBJ1-6; D not certain. Trimming removed 2 bases at V and 8 bases at J, with 7 bases between. Per the germline V gene, CDR1 is SGHNT and CDR2 is YENEEA. The CDR3 consists of 13 residues. CDR3 sequence reads: CASSLNTDSPLHF. The CDR3 DNA reads TGTGCCAGCAGCTTAAATACAGATTCACCCCTCCACTTT. Together with reference TRBV11-3 and TRBJ1-6, the CDR3 gives the full variable domain: EAGVVQSPRYKIIEKKQPVAFWCNPISGHNTLYWYLQNLGQGPELLIRYENEEAVDDSQLPKDRFSAERLKGVDSTLKIQPAELGDSAVYLCASSLNTDSPLHFGNGTRLTVT.

This clone has a single count. This chain connects TRBV4-1 to TRBJ1-1, with D hard to call. The CDR3 is 14 amino acids. V lost 1 base, J lost 2 bases, and 8 bases lay in between. The V gene's germline CDR1 is MGHRA and CDR2 YSYEKL. The CDR3 protein is CASSQGGGNTEAFF. The CDR3 coding sequence is TGCGCCAGCAGCCAAGGAGGCGGAAACACTGAAGCTTTCTTT.

The gene calls are TRBV19 and TRBJ2-5, with D maybe TRBD2 (7 bases). V was pared by 3 bases and J by 1 base, with 18 bases between. This CDR3 comprises 17 residues. CDR1 is LNHDA and CDR2 is SQIVND in the germline V gene (reference sequence). The CDR3 spells CASSIRGGVRGQETQYF. DNA for the CDR3: TGTGCCAGTAGTATCCGAGGGGGGGTAAGGGGCCAAGAGACCCAGTACTTC.

This clone was recorded a few times. This rearrangement joins TRBV27 to TRBJ1-6; 9 bases line up with TRBD1. V lost 2 bases to trimming and J lost 7 bases; unmatched junction nucleotides: 9. CDR1 and CDR2 (germline): MNHEY, SMNVEV (reference sequence). This CDR3 is 17 amino acids long. The CDR3 reads CASSLVPPDRGNSPLHF. Here the CDR3 DNA reads TGTGCCAGCAGTTTAGTCCCTCCGGACAGGGGAAATTCACCCCTCCACTTT.

The chain has TRBV10-1 and TRBJ2-1; 13 bases are shared with TRBD2. J lost 6 bases, V lost 5 bases, and 4 bases had no gene match. CDR1 and CDR2 (germline): WNHNN, SYGVQD (reference sequence). This CDR3 spans 15 amino acids. The CDR3 bases are TGCGCCAGCAGTCTACTAGCGGGGGGGAGCAATGAGCAGTTCTTC. Translating gives CASSLLAGGSNEQFF.

The chain combines TRBV2 with TRBJ1-6; possible D gene TRBD1, 5 bases. The CDR3 contains 15 residues. V was shortened by 2 bases and J by 13 bases, with 18 bases between the two germline ends. Germline V gene sequence: CDR1 SNHLY, CDR2 FYNNEI. CDR3 protein: CASSETGPNPRPLHF. In nucleotides, the CDR3 is TGTGCCAGCAGTGAAACAGGACCTAACCCGAGGCCCCTCCACTTT.

The chain carries TRBV10-3 and TRBJ1-4; D call uncertain. The germline V gene has CDR1 ENHRY and CDR2 SYGVKD. The V gene lost 2 bases and the J gene lost 8 bases, with 12 bases spanning the gap. CDR3 length equals 14 residues. The CDR3 region has the DNA TGTGCCATCAGTGAGGCACCGGAGGGCGAAAAACTGTTTTTT. The encoded protein is CAISEAPEGEKLFF.

The rearrangement uses TRBV16 and TRBJ1-1, with a weak D call TRBD1 (6 bases). The CDR3 consists of 13 residues. The germline CDR1 and CDR2 sequences are KGHSY and FQNENV. Trimming left V 6 bases short and J 0 bases short, with 8 bases between. The CDR3 DNA sequence: TGTGCCAGCAGGAACAGGGTGAACACTGAAGCTTTCTTT. It translates to CASRNRVNTEAFF. Filled out from reference TRBV16 and TRBJ1-1, the complete variable domain reads GEEVAQTPKHLVRGEGQKAKLYCAPIKGHSYVFWYQQVLKNEFKFLISFQNENVFDETGMPKERFSAKCLPNSPCSLEIQATKLEDSAVYFCASRNRVNTEAFFGQGTRLTVV.

This chain uses TRBV3-1 (or the pseudogene TRBV3-2) with TRBJ2-5; D is uncertain. With 1 base removed from V and 3 bases from J, the gap between germline ends came to 6 bases. CDR3 length: 13 residues. The germline V gene has CDR1 LGHDT and CDR2 YNNKEL (reference sequence). CDR3 sequence: CASSQGVKETQYF. The CDR3 nucleotides read TGTGCCAGCAGCCAAGGCGTTAAAGAGACCCAGTACTTC.

The V call is TRBV19, the J call TRBJ1-1; 7 nucleotides align to TRBD1. Germline V gene lookup returns CDR1 LNHDA and CDR2 SQIVND (reference sequence). The CDR3 runs 14 residues. The junction had 5 bases not matched to a gene; V was cut back by 5 bases and J by 2 bases. The CDR3 DNA follows: TGTGCCAGTAGTGGTTTAGGGGGCAACACTGAAGCTTTCTTT. Protein product: CASSGLGGNTEAFF.

This clone has a single count. This chain joins TRBV18 and TRBJ2-7, with TRBD2 as a possible D gene (7 bases). This CDR3 is built from 14 residues. Trimming removed 6 bases at V and 3 bases at J, with 15 bases between. Germline loops: CDR1 KGHSH, CDR2 LQKENI. CDR3 bases: TGTGCCAGCTCCCTCGGCGGGGGCAGCTACGAGCAGTACTTC. It encodes CASSLGGGSYEQYF.

The chain recombines TRBV7-3 with TRBJ2-5; a possible D gene is TRBD1 (5 bases). V gave up 6 bases and J gave up 5 bases, with 19 bases separating them. Germline-derived CDR1 and CDR2 are SGHTA and FQGTGA. The CDR3 length is 15 residues. Here the CDR3 DNA reads TGTGCCAGCAGACTATCAGGCAGGGCGGATGAGACCCAGTACTTC. Translated: CASRLSGRADETQYF.

In DNA, the CDR3 is TGTGCCAGCAGTTCAGGGGGCCTGGATTATGGCTACACCTTC. Translation: CASSSGGLDYGYTF. The V gene is TRBV28, the J gene TRBJ1-2, with 8 bases matching TRBD1. The CDR3 covers 14 residues. V gave up 4 bases and J gave up 5 bases; unmatched junction bases: 6. From germline, CDR1 is MDHEN and CDR2 SYDVKM.